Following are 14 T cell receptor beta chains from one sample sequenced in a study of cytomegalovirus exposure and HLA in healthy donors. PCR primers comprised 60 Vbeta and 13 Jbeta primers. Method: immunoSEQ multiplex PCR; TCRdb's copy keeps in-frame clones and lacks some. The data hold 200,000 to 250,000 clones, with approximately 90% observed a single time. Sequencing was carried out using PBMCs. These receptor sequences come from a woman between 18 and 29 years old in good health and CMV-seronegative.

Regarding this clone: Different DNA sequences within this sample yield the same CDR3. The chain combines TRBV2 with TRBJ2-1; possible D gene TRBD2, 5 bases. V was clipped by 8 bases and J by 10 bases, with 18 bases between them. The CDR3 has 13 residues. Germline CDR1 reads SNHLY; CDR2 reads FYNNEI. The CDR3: CASGPLGSGEQFF. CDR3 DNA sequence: TGTGCCAGCGGCCCACTAGGGTCTGGAGAGCAGTTCTTC.

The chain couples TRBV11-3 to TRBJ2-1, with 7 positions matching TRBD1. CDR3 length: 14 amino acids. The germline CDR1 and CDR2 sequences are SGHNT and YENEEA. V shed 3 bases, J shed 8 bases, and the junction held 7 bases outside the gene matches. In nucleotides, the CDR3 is TGTGCCAGCAGCTTTCTCGACAGGGTGGATGAGCAGTTCTTC. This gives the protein CASSFLDRVDEQFF.

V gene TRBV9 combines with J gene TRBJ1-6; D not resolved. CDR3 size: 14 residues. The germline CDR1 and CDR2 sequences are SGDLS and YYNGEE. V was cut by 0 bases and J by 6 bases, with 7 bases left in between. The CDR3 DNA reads TGTGCCAGCAGCGTAGGTCAGGTTAATTCACCCCTCCACTTT. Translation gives CASSVGQVNSPLHF.

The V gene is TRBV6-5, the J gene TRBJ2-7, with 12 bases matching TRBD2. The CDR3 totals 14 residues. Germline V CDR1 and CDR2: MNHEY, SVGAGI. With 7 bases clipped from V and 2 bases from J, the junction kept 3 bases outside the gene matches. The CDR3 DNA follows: TGTGCCAGCAATCCTAGCGGGGGGGCCTACGAGCAGTACTTC. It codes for CASNPSGGAYEQYF.

CDR3 nucleotide sequence: TGTGCTAGTGCGGAGACGAGGGTAGAGACCCAGTACTTC. Translated, it gives CASAETRVETQYF. The chain is built from TRBV12-5 and TRBJ2-5, with a possible D match to TRBD2 (5 bases). Trimming cost V 7 bases and J 4 bases, with 13 bases left between them. The length of the CDR3 is 13 residues. Per germline, CDR1 LGHNT and CDR2 FRNRAP. The entire variable domain, with the rest obtained from reference TRBV12-5 and TRBJ2-5, is as follows: DARVTQTPRHKVTEMGQEVTMRCQPILGHNTVFWYRQTMMQGLELLAYFRNRAPLDDSGMPKDRFSAEMPDATLATLKIQPSEPRDSAVYFCASAETRVETQYFGPGTRLLVL.

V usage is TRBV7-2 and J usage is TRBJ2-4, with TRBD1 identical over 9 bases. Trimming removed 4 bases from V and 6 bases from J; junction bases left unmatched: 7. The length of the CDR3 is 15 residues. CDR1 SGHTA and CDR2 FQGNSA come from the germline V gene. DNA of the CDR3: TGTGCCAGCAGCTCAAACAGGGGGCGAGGAAACATTCAGTACTTC. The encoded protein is CASSSNRGRGNIQYF. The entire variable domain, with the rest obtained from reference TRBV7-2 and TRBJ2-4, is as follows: GAGVSQSPSNKVTEKGKDVELRCDPISGHTALYWYRQSLGQGLEFLIYFQGNSAPDKSGLPSDRFSAERTGGSVSTLTIQRTQQEDSAVYLCASSSNRGRGNIQYFGAGTRLSVL.

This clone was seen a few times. CDR3 loop: CASSLGSQETQYF. CDR3 nucleotide sequence: TGTGCCAGCAGTTTGGGCAGTCAAGAGACCCAGTACTTC. The rearrangement uses TRBV6-4 and TRBJ2-5; D ambiguous. CDR1 is MRHNA, CDR2 SNTAGT, per germline. The CDR3 totals 13 residues. Trimming took 5 bases from V and 2 from J, leaving 9 bases between them.

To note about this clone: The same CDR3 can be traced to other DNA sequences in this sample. DNA for the CDR3: TGTGCCAGCAGCTTCGGGGGAGACACTGAAGCTTTCTTT. Translating gives CASSFGGDTEAFF. The chain employs TRBV7-9 and TRBJ1-1, with a tentative D call TRBD1 (5 bases). The CDR3 length is 13 residues. The V end lost 3 bases, the J end lost 3 bases, and 8 bases lay between the germline ends. CDR1 is SEHNR and CDR2 is FQNEAQ in the germline V gene (reference sequence). Based on the CDR3 plus reference TRBV7-9 and TRBJ1-1, the full variable domain is DTGVSQNPRHKITKRGQNVTFRCDPISEHNRLYWYRQTLGQGPEFLTYFQNEAQLEKSRLLSDRFSAERPKGSFSTLEIQRTEQGDSAMYLCASSFGGDTEAFFGQGTRLTVV.

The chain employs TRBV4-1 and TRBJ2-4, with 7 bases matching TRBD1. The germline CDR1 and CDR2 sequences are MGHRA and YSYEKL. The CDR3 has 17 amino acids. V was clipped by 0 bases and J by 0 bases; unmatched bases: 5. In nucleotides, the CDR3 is TGCGCCAGCAGCCAAGACCGTGGGACAGTAGCCAAAAACATTCAGTACTTC. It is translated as CASSQDRGTVAKNIQYF.

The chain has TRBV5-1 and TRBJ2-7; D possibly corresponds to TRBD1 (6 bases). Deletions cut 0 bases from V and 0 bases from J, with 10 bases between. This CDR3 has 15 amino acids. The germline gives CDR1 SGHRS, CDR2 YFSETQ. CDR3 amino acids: CASSLGDISSYEQYF. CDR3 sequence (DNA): TGCGCCAGCAGCTTGGGGGACATAAGCTCCTACGAGCAGTACTTC.

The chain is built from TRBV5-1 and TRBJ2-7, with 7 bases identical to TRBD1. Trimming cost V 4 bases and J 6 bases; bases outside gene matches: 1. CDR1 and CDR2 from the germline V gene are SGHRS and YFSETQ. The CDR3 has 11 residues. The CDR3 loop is CASSTGVEQYF. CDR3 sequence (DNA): TGCGCCAGCAGCACAGGGGTCGAGCAGTACTTC.

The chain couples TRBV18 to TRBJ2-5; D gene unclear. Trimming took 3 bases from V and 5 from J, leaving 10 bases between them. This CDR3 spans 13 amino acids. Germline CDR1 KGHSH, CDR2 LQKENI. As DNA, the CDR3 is TGTGCCAGCTCACCCCCCGGGTTTGAGACCCAGTACTTC. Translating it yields CASSPPGFETQYF.

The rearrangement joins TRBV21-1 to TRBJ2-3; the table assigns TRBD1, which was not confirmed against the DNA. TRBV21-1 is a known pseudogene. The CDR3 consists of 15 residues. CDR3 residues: CASSKGTGPADTQYF. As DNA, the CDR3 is TGTGCCAGCAGCAAAGGGACAGGTCCTGCAGATACGCAGTATTTT.

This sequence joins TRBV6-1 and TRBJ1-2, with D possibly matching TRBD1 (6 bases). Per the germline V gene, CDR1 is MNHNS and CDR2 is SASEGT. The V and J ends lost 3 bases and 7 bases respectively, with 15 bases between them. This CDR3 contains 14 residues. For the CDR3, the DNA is TGTGCCAGCAGTGACCGGGCAGACAGGAGTGGCTACACCTTC. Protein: CASSDRADRSGYTF.